One sample yielded the 4 T cell receptor beta chains listed below, sequenced in a study of blood T cell repertoires in COVID-19 (dated by TCRdb to 2020 to 2022). The library was built by means of the immunoSEQ multiplex PCR assay. What TCRdb holds here is the immuneACCESS table cut down to in-frame rearrangements. Part of the clones is not present; checked against another copy, under half of the missing clones reflect an unresolved V gene, and the others are unexplained. The table for this sample lists some 320,000 clones; more than 75% of them were counted only once. Approximately 2.5% of the sample rests with the top ten. Material: PBMCs or T cells enriched from blood (not recorded which). All receptors come from a man between 60 and 70 years old who had recovered from COVID-19.

The gene calls are TRBV11-3 and TRBJ1-1, with D maybe TRBD1 (5 bases). Trimming removed 2 bases from V and 4 bases from J, with 14 bases in between. The CDR3 spans 15 residues. CDR1 SGHNT and CDR2 YENEEA come from the germline V gene. CDR3 protein: CASSLQGSGGTEAFF. The CDR3 DNA sequence: TGTGCCAGCAGCTTACAGGGATCGGGTGGCACTGAAGCTTTCTTT.

The chain combines TRBV5-4 with TRBJ2-1, with TRBD2 matching over 11 bases. Germline loops: CDR1 SGHNT, CDR2 YYREEE (reference sequence). Trimming took 3 bases from V and 2 from J; bases not matched to a gene: 1. The CDR3 length is 15 residues. CDR3 sequence reads: CASSSTSGTYNEQFF. DNA for the CDR3: TGTGCCAGCAGCTCGACTAGCGGGACCTACAATGAGCAGTTCTTC.

The gene calls are TRBV9 and TRBJ2-2, with D possibly matching TRBD1 (6 bases). V was shortened by 3 bases and J by 4 bases, with 16 bases between the two germline ends. Germline CDR1 and CDR2: SGDLS and YYNGEE. The CDR3 has 16 residues. In nucleotides, the CDR3 is TGTGCCAGCAGCGCAGAAGGGGGTGGGGGCACCGGGGAGCTGTTTTTT. It encodes CASSAEGGGGTGELFF.

The rearrangement uses TRBV7-9 and TRBJ2-7; perhaps TRBD2 as D (5 bases). V was clipped by 1 base and J by 0 bases, with 10 bases between them. Germline loops: CDR1 SEHNR, CDR2 FQNEAQ (reference sequence). CDR3 length: 15 amino acids. The CDR3 sequence: CASSLVGGRSYEQYF. The CDR3, as DNA: TGTGCCAGCAGCTTAGTAGGCGGGCGCTCCTACGAGCAGTACTTC.